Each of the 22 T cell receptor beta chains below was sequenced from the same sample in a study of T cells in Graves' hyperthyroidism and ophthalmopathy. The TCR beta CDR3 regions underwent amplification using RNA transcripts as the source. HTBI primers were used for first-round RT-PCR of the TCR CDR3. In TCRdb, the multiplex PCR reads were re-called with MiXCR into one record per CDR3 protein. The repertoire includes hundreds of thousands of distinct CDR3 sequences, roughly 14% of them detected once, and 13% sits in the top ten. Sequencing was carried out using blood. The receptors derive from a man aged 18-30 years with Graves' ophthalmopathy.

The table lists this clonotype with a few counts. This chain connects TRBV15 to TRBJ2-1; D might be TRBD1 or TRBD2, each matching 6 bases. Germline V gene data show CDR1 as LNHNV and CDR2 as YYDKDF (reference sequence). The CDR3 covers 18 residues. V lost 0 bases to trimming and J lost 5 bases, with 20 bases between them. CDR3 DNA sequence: TGTGCCACCAGCAGAGATCATGGGGGGCTGGGATATGACAATGAGCAGTTCTTC. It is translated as CATSRDHGGLGYDNEQFF.

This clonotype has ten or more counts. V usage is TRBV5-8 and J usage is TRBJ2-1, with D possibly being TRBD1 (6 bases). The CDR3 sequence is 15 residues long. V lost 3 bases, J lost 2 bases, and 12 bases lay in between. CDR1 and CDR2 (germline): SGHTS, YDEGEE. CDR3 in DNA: TGTGCCAGCAGCTCTACAGGGATGACCTACAATGAGCAGTTCTTC. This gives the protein CASSSTGMTYNEQFF.

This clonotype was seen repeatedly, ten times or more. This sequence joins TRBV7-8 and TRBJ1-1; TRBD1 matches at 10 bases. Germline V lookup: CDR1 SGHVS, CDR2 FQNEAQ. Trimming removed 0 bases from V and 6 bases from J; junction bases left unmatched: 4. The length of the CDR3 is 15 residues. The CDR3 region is CASSLAVGQGAEAFF. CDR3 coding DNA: TGTGCCAGCAGCTTAGCGGTCGGACAGGGGGCTGAAGCTTTCTTT.

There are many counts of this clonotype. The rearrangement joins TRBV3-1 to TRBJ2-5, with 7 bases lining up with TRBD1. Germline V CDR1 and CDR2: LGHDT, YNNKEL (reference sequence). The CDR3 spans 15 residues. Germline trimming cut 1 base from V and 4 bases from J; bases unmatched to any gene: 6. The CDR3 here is CASSQAAGGPETQYF. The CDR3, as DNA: TGTGCCAGCAGCCAAGCGGCAGGGGGACCAGAGACCCAGTACTTC.

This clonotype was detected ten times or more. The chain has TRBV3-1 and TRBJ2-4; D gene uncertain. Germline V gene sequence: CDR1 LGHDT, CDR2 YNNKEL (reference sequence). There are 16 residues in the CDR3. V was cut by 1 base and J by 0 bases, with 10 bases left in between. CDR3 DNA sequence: TGTGCCAGCAGCCAAGCGGGTGAGATAGCCAAAAACATTCAGTACTTC. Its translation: CASSQAGEIAKNIQYF.

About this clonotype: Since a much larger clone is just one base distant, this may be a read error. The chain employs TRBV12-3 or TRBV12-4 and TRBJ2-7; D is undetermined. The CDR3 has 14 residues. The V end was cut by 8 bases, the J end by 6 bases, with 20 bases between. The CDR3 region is CASSPGGEESEQYF. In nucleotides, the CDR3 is TGTGCCAGCTCACCAGGCGGTGAAGAATCCGAGCAGTACTTC.

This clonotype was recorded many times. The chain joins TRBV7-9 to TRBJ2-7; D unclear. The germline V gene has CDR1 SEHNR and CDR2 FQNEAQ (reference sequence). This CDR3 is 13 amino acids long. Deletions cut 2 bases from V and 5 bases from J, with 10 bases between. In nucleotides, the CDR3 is TGTGCCAGCAGCTTACGTTCTAGTAACGAGCAGTACTTC. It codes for CASSLRSSNEQYF.

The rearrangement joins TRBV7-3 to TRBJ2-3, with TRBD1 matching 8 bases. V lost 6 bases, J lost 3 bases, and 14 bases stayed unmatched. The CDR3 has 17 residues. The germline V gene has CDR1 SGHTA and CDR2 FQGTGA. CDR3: CASSFTPGGAGTDTQYF. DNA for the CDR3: TGTGCCAGCAGTTTTACCCCAGGGGGCGCGGGGACAGATACGCAGTATTTT.

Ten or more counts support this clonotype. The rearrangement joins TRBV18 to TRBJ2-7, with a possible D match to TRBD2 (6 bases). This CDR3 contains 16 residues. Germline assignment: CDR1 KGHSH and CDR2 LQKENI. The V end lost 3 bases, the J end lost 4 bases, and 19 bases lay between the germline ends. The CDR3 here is CASSPTRERGLYEQYF. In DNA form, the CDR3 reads TGTGCCAGCTCACCGACCCGGGAGAGGGGCCTATACGAGCAGTACTTC.

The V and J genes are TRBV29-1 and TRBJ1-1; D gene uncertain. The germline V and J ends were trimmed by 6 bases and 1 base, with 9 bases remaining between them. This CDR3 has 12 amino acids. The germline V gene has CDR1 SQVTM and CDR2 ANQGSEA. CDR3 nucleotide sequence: TGCAGCGTAAAGGGAGGGAACACTGAAGCTTTCTTT. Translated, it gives CSVKGGNTEAFF.

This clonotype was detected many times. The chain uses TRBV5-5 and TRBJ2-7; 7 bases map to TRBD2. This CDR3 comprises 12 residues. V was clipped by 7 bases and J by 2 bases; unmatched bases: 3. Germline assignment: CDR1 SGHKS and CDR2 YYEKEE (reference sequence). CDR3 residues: CASSRGAYEQYF. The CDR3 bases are TGTGCCAGCTCCCGGGGGGCCTACGAGCAGTACTTC.

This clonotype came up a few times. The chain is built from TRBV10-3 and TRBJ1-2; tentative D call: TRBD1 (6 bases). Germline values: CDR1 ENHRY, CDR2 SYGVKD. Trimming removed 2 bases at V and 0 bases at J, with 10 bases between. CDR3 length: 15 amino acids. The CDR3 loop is CAISEMDSPNYGYTF. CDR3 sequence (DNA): TGTGCCATCAGTGAGATGGACAGTCCTAACTATGGCTACACCTTC.

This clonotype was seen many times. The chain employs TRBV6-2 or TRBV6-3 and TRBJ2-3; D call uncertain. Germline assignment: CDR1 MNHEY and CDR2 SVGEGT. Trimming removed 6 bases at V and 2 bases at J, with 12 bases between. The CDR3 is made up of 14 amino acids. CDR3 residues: CASRISIYTDTQYF. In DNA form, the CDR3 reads TGTGCCAGCAGGATTAGCATTTACACAGATACGCAGTATTTT.

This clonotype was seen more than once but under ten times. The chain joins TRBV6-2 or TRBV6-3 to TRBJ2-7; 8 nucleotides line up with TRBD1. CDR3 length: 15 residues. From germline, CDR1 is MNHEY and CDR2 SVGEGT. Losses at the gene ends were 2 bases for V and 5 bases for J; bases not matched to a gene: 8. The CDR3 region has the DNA TGTGCCAGCAGTTACGATGGGACAGGAGAGGACGAGCAGTACTTC. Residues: CASSYDGTGEDEQYF.

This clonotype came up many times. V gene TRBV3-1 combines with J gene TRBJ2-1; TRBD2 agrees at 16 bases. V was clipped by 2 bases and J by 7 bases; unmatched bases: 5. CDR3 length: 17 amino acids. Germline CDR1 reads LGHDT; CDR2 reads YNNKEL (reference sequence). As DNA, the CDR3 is TGTGCCAGCAGCCAATGGGGACTAGCGGGAGGGCGAAATGAGCAGTTCTTC. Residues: CASSQWGLAGGRNEQFF.

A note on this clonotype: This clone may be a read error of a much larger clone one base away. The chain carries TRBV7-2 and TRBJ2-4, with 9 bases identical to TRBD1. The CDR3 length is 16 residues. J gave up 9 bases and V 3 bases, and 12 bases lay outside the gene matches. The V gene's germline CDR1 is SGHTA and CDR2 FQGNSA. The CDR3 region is CASSFPGQGIRSIQYF. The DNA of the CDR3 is TGTGCCAGCAGCTTTCCGGGACAGGGTATTCGAAGCATTCAGTACTTC.

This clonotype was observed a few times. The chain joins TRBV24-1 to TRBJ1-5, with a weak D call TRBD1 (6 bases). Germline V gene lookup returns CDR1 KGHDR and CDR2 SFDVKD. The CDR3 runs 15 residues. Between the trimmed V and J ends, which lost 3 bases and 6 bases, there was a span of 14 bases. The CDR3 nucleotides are TGTGCCACCAGTGATAACCGGGACATCGGTCAGCCCCAGCATTTT. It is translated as CATSDNRDIGQPQHF.

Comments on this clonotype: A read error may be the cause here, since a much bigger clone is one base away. The CDR3 bases are TGTGCCAGCAGCCCCCCGTGGAGCAATGAGCAGTACTTC. It codes for CASSPPWSNEQYF. The chain joins TRBV7-9 to TRBJ2-7; D call uncertain. Germline lookup yields CDR1 SEHNR and CDR2 FQNEAQ (reference sequence). The CDR3 contains 13 residues. Trimming took off 5 bases at V and 7 bases at J, with 15 bases between the two ends.

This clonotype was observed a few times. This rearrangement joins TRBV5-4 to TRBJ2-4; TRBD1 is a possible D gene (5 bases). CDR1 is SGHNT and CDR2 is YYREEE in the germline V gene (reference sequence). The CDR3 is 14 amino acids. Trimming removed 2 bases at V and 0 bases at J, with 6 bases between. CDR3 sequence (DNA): TGTGCCAGCAGCTTTACAGGAGCCAAAAACATTCAGTACTTC. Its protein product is CASSFTGAKNIQYF.

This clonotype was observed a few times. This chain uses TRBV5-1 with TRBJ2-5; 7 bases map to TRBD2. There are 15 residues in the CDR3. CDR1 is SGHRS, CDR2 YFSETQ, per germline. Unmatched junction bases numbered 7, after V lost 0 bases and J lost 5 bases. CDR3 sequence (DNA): TGCGCCAGCAGCTTGGCCGGACTAGGGCACGAGACCCAGTACTTC. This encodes CASSLAGLGHETQYF.

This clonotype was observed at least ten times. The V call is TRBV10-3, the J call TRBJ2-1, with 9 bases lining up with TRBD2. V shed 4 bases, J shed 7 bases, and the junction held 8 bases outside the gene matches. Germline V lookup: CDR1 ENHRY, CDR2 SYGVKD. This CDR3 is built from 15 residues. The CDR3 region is CAISALGLASNEQFF. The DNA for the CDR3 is TGTGCCATCAGTGCGTTAGGACTAGCGTCGAATGAGCAGTTCTTC.

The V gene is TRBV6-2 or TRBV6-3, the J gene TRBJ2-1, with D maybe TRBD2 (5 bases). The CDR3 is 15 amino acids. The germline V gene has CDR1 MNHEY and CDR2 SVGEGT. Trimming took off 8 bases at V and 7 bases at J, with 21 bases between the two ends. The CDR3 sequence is CASPILSEGTNEQFF. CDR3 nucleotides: TGTGCCAGCCCGATTCTGAGCGAGGGAACAAATGAGCAGTTCTTC.